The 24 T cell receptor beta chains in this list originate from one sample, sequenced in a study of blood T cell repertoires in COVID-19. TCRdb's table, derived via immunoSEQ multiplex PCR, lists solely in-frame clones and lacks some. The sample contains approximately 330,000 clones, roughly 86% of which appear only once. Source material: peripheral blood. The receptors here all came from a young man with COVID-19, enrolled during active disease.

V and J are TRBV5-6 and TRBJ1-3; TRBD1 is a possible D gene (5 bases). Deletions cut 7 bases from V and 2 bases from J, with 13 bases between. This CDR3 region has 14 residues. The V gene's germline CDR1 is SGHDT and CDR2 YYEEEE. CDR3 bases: TGTGCCAGCGGCTCCAGGGTGGCTGGAAACACCATATATTTT. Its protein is CASGSRVAGNTIYF.

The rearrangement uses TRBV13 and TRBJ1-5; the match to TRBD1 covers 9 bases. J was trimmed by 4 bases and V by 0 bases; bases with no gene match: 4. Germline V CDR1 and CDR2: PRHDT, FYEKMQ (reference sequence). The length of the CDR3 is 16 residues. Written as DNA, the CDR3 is TGTGCCAGCAGCTTAGGAGGACAGGGGTCAAATCAGCCCCAGCATTTT. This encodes CASSLGGQGSNQPQHF.

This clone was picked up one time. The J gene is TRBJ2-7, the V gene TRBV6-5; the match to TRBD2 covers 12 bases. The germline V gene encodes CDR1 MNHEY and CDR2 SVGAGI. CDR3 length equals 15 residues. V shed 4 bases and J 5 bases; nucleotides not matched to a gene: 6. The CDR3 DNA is TGTGCCAGCAGTTCCCTGACTAGCGGGAGCGACGAGCAGTACTTC. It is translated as CASSSLTSGSDEQYF.

DNA of the CDR3: TGTGCCAGCAGCTCTGCCGGGACAGGGTATAATTCACCCCTCCACTTT. Its protein product is CASSSAGTGYNSPLHF. This sequence joins TRBV5-6 and TRBJ1-6, with 9 bases identical to TRBD1. The germline V gene has CDR1 SGHDT and CDR2 YYEEEE. This CDR3 comprises 16 residues. V was clipped by 3 bases and J by 4 bases; unmatched bases: 5.

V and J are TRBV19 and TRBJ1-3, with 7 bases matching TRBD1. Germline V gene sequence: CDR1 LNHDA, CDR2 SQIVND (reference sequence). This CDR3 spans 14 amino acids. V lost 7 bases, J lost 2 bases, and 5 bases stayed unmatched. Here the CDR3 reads CASTQQGPGNTIYF. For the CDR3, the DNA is TGTGCCAGTACCCAACAGGGGCCTGGAAACACCATATATTTT. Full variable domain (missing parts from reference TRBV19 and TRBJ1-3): DGGITQSPKYLFRKEGQNVTLSCEQNLNHDAMYWYRQDPGQGLRLIYYSQIVNDFQKGDIAEGYSVSREKKESFPLTVTSAQKNPTAFYLCASTQQGPGNTIYFGEGSWLTVV.

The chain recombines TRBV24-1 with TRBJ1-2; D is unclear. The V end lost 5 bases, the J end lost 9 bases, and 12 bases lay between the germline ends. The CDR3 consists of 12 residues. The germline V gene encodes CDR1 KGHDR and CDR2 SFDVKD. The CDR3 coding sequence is TGTGCCACCAGTGCCGAGGTGGGTAGCTACACCTTC. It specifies CATSAEVGSYTF.

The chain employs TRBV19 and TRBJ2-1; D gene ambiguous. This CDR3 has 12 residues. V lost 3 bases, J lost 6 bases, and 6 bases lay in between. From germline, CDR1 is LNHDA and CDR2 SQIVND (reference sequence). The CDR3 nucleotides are TGTGCCAGTAGTATTATGCGCAATGAGCAGTTCTTC. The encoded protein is CASSIMRNEQFF.

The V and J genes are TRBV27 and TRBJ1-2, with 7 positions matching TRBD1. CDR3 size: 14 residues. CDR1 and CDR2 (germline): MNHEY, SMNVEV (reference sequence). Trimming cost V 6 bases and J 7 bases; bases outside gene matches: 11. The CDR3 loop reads CASRLTGLGGGYTF. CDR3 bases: TGTGCCAGCAGGTTGACAGGGTTGGGGGGTGGCTACACCTTC.

CDR3 residues: CASSPHGGGGTDTQYF. The CDR3 nucleotides read TGTGCCAGCAGCCCCCATGGCGGGGGGGGCACAGATACGCAGTATTTT. The genes are TRBV4-2 and TRBJ2-3, with 9 bases identical to TRBD2. The germline V gene encodes CDR1 LGHNA and CDR2 YNFKEQ. The CDR3 is made up of 16 amino acids. With 4 bases clipped from V and 1 base from J, the junction kept 6 bases outside the gene matches.

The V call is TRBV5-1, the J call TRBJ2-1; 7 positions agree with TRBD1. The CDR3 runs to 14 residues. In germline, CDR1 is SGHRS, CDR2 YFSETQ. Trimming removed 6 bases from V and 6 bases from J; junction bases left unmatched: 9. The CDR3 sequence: CASKQGGGFNEQFF. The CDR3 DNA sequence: TGCGCCAGCAAGCAAGGGGGCGGATTCAATGAGCAGTTCTTC.

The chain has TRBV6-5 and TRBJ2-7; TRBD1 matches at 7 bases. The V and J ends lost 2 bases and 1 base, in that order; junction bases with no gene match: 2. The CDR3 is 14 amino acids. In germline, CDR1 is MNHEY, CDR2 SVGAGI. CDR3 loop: CASSYTQGSYEQYF. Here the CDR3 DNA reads TGTGCCAGCAGTTACACACAGGGGTCCTACGAGCAGTACTTC.

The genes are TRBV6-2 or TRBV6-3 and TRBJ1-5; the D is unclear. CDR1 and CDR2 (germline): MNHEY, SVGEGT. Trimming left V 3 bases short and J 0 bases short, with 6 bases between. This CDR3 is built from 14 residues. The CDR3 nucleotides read TGTGCCAGCAGTTATTCATCTAGCAATCAGCCCCAGCATTTT. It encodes CASSYSSSNQPQHF.

CDR3 DNA sequence: TGTGCCAGCAGCTTAGACCCGGGCTGGAGGAACGAGCAGTACTTC. Its protein product is CASSLDPGWRNEQYF. The chain uses TRBV7-2 and TRBJ2-7, with D possibly matching TRBD2 (5 bases). The V end lost 1 base, the J end lost 5 bases, and 15 bases lay between the germline ends. This CDR3 spans 15 amino acids. CDR1 is SGHTA and CDR2 is FQGNSA in the germline V gene.

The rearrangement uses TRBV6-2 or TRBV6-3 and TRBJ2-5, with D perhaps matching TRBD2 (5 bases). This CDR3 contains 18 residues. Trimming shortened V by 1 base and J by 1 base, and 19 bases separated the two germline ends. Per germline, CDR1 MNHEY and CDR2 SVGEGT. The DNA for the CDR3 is TGTGCCAGCAGTTACTTGCCTCGAACTAGTGGGTTCCAAGAGACCCAGTACTTC. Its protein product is CASSYLPRTSGFQETQYF.

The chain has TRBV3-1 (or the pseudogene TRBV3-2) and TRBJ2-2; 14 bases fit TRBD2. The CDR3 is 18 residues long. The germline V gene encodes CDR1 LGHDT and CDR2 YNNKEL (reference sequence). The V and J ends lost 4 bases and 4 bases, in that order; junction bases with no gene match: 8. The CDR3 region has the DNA TGTGCCAGCAGCCTTTTAGGACTAGCGGGAGGTCGCACCGGGGAGCTGTTTTTT. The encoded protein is CASSLLGLAGGRTGELFF.

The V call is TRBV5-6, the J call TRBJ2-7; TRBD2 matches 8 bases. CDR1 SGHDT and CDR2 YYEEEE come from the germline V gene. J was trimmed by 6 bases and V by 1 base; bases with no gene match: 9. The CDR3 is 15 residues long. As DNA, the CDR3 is TGTGCCAGCAGCTTGCCGGGGGGGCTATCTGGCGAGCAGTACTTC. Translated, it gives CASSLPGGLSGEQYF.

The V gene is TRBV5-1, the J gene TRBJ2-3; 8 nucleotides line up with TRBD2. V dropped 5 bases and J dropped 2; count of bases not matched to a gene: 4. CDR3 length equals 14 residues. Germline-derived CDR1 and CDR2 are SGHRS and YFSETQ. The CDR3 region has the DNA TGCGCCAGCAGGCGGGGGGCCAACACAGATACGCAGTATTTT. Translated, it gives CASRRGANTDTQYF.

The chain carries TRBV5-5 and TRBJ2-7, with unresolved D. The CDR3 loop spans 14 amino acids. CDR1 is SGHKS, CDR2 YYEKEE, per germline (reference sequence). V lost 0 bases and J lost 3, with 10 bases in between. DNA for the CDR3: TGTGCCAGCAGCTTGGCACGGTTGATCTACGAGCAGTACTTC. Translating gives CASSLARLIYEQYF.

For the CDR3, the DNA is TGTGCCAGCAGCTTCTCGGTTGACCGGGGGGCGAGGTCACCCCTCCACTTT. Translation gives CASSFSVDRGARSPLHF. V usage is TRBV7-2 and J usage is TRBJ1-6; TRBD1 is a possible D gene (6 bases). The V end lost 3 bases, the J end lost 10 bases, and 22 bases lay between the germline ends. There are 17 residues in the CDR3. The germline gives CDR1 SGHTA, CDR2 FQGNSA.

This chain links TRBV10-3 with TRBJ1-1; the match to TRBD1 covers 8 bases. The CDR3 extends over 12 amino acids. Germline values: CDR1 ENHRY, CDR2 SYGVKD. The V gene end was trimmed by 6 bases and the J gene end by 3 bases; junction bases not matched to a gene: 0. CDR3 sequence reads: CAIRGQDTEAFF. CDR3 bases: TGTGCCATCAGGGGACAGGACACTGAAGCTTTCTTT.

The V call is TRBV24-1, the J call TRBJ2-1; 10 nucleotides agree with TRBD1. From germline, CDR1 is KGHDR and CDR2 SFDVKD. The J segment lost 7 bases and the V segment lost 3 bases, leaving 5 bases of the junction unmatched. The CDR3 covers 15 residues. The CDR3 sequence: CATSDPGQGENEQFF. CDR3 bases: TGTGCCACCAGTGATCCCGGACAGGGGGAAAATGAGCAGTTCTTC.

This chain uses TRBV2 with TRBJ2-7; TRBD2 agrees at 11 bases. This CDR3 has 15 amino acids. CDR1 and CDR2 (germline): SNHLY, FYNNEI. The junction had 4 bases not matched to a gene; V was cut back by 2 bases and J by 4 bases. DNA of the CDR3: TGTGCCAGCAGTGAATCTAGCGGGAGGATTTACGAGCAGTACTTC. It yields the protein CASSESSGRIYEQYF.

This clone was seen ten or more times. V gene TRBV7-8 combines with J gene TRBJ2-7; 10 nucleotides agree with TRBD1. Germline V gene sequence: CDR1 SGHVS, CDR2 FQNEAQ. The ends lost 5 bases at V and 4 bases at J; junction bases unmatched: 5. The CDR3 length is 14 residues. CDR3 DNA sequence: TGTGCCAGCAGCCCATCGGGACAGGGGTACGAGCAGTACTTC. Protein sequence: CASSPSGQGYEQYF.

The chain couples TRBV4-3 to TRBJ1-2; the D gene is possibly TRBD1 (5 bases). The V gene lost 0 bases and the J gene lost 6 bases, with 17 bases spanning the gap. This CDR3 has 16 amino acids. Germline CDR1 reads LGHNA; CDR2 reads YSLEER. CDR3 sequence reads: CASSQEGGGRENGYTF. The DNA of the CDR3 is TGCGCCAGCAGCCAAGAGGGGGGAGGCAGGGAAAATGGCTACACCTTC.